The subject of this entry is one T cell receptor (beta chain). Antigen specificity is unknown. Sequence at one end of the junction differs from germline and may be a read error. Germline lookup yields CDR1 MNHEY and CDR2 SMNVEV (reference sequence). The CDR3 loop spans 13 amino acids. The entry originates in a study of cytomegalovirus exposure and HLA in healthy donors. Study as a whole: The roughly 130 validation repertoires used the same platform as the 600 to 750 first-cohort repertoires (as reported by a later analysis).

Overall study findings and caveats: Cytomegalovirus-associated TCR beta chains were listed, numbering around 150.

This table comes from immunoSEQ multiplex PCR, and its TCRdb copy is limited to in-frame clones, with some not included. This table has over 200,000 clones, about nine tenths appearing once. This receptor was identified in a woman aged 18-29 years in good health and CMV-seropositive. The material sequenced was PBMCs. The J gene is TRBJ2-5, the V gene TRBV27, with a weak D call TRBD2 (5 bases). The CDR3 DNA sequence: TGTGCCAGCAGTTTAGTCCTGGGAGAGACCCGGTACTTC. Its protein product is CASSLVLGETRYF.